The following is a T cell receptor (beta chain) sequence with its context. The antigen is not known. The entry originates in a study of beta chain features in type 1 diabetes. Broader study findings: It was among patients, rather than healthy donors, that naive, central memory and Treg TCRB repertoires appeared more similar. Individuals with type 1 diabetes displayed fewer insertions and more deletions at VDJ junctions. Within each of all four CD4+ subsets, Type 1 diabetes patients had TCRB CDR3s that were moderately but significantly shorter.

The isolated RNA, all of it, was reverse transcribed, so expressed TCRB transcripts were what got sequenced. Sequencing used immunoSEQ multiplex PCR; TCRdb keeps in-frame clones, though not all of them. The sample contains 250,000 to 300,000 clones, around an eighth of which appear only once. The CDR3 runs 13 residues. Deletions cut 4 bases from V and 2 bases from J, with 9 bases between. Germline CDR1 is SQVTM and CDR2 is ANQGSEA. Sample: naive CD4+ T cells from blood. V usage is TRBV29-1 and J usage is TRBJ1-5; D unresolved. This TCR derives from a man aged 25 to 40 with type 1 diabetes. The CDR3 sequence: CSVAGAGNQPQHF. The CDR3 nucleotides read TGCAGCGTTGCTGGTGCGGGCAATCAGCCCCAGCATTTT.